The 31 T cell receptor beta chains reported below all come from one sample, sequenced in a study of T cells in Graves' hyperthyroidism and ophthalmopathy (dated by TCRdb to the late 2010s). The library was obtained by multiplex PCR. Sequenced on an Illumina HiSeq 2000. Amplification of TCR beta CDR3 regions was carried out from RNA transcripts. For the first round of RT-PCR on the TCR CDR3, the HTBI primer set was used together with the Qiagen OneStep RT-PCR kit. The public reads were run again by TCRdb, first through fastp at Q25 and then through MiXCR, and only productive beta chains were kept. Here each entry gathers all rows of one CDR3 protein and keeps the most common genes and DNA. This sample lists about 59,000 distinct CDR3 sequences; about 53% were detected once. 2.5% to 3.5% of the sample is held by the ten biggest clonotypes. Sequenced sample: blood. The origin of the receptors is a woman aged 55 to 70 with Graves' ophthalmopathy.

Worth noting for this clonotype: Germline is not matched at one junction end, which may reflect a read error. The chain recombines TRBV5-6 with TRBJ2-5; D remains unclear. The germline V gene encodes CDR1 SGHDT and CDR2 YYEEEE. CDR3 length: 14 amino acids. DNA for the CDR3: TGTGCCGGCAGCTTGCACGGACGGGAAGAGACCCAGTACTTC. Protein sequence: CAGSLHGREETQYF. Drawing the rest from reference TRBV5-6 and TRBJ2-5, the complete variable domain is DAGVTQSPTHLIKTRGQQVTLRCSPKSGHDTVSWYQQALGQGPQFIFQYYEEEERQRGNFPDRFSGHQFPNYSSELNVNALLLGDSALYLCAGSLHGREETQYFGPGTRLLVL.

The chain carries TRBV4-1 and TRBJ2-3; 8 nucleotides align to TRBD2. The germline V gene encodes CDR1 MGHRA and CDR2 YSYEKL. The CDR3 loop spans 15 amino acids. The ends lost 4 bases at V and 1 base at J; junction bases unmatched: 4. The CDR3 is CASSRQAGGTDTQYF. CDR3 DNA: TGCGCCAGCAGCCGACAAGCGGGGGGCACAGATACGCAGTATTTT.

Many counts were recorded for this clonotype. V gene TRBV20-1 combines with J gene TRBJ2-7, with a possible D match to TRBD1 (6 bases). CDR3 length: 14 amino acids. Germline CDR1 reads DFQATT; CDR2 reads SNEGSKA (reference sequence). V lost 6 bases, J lost 0 bases, and 15 bases lay in between. CDR3 nucleotide sequence: TGCAGTGCCACTGACAGGCAGAGCTCCTACGAGCAGTACTTC. Its protein is CSATDRQSSYEQYF.

This clonotype was seen ten or more times. J is TRBJ2-7 and V is TRBV7-2, with D perhaps TRBD2 (5 bases). V lost 6 bases, J lost 0 bases, and 9 bases lay in between. There are 13 residues in the CDR3. The V gene's germline CDR1 is SGHTA and CDR2 FQGNSA. The CDR3 loop is CASRWTPSYEQYF. CDR3 nucleotides: TGTGCCAGCAGATGGACTCCCTCCTACGAGCAGTACTTC. The full variable domain, its missing parts supplied by reference TRBV7-2 and TRBJ2-7, is GAGVSQSPSNKVTEKGKDVELRCDPISGHTALYWYRQSLGQGLEFLIYFQGNSAPDKSGLPSDRFSAERTGGSVSTLTIQRTQQEDSAVYLCASRWTPSYEQYFGPGTRLTVT.

This clonotype was seen a few times. The chain combines TRBV29-1 with TRBJ2-3, with D possibly being TRBD1 (6 bases). The germline V and J ends were trimmed by 3 bases and 2 bases, with 12 bases remaining between them. This CDR3 has 14 amino acids. Germline values: CDR1 SQVTM, CDR2 ANQGSEA. CDR3 DNA: TGCAGCGTTGAGCGTGGACAGTCCACAGATACGCAGTATTTT. Protein product: CSVERGQSTDTQYF.

V and J are TRBV7-3 and TRBJ1-4; D not certain. Germline V gene sequence: CDR1 SGHTA, CDR2 FQGTGA. V was clipped by 5 bases and J by 0 bases, with 16 bases between them. The length of the CDR3 is 17 residues. The CDR3 nucleotides are TGTGCCAGCAGCGCCCGACTAGCGGCTCCAACTAATGAAAAACTGTTTTTT. This translates into CASSARLAAPTNEKLFF.

This clonotype occurred many times. The chain combines TRBV5-1 with TRBJ1-1, with D possibly matching TRBD1 (6 bases). Germline V lookup: CDR1 SGHRS, CDR2 YFSETQ. Trimming took off 3 bases at V and 4 bases at J, with 13 bases between the two ends. The CDR3 spans 14 residues. The CDR3 protein is CASSWTVSGTEAFF. The CDR3 nucleotides read TGCGCCAGCAGCTGGACAGTTTCGGGCACTGAAGCTTTCTTT.

This clonotype was seen only a few times. The chain employs TRBV7-3 and TRBJ2-7; D unresolved. Germline V lookup: CDR1 SGHTA, CDR2 FQGTGA. The CDR3 spans 14 residues. The V and J ends lost 5 bases and 2 bases respectively, with 13 bases between them. The CDR3 region is CASSPNASPYEQYF. In DNA form, the CDR3 reads TGTGCCAGCAGCCCAAATGCGAGCCCCTACGAGCAGTACTTC.

This chain connects TRBV7-2 to TRBJ2-5; 10 bases agree with TRBD1. The CDR3 has 15 amino acids. After removal of 3 bases from V and 0 bases from J, the junction contained 1 base not matched to a gene. Germline V CDR1 and CDR2: SGHTA, FQGNSA. The CDR3 DNA reads TGTGCCAGCAGCTTGGGACAGGGGTACCAAGAGACCCAGTACTTC. Amino acid sequence: CASSLGQGYQETQYF.

The count of this clonotype is one. The chain joins TRBV20-1 to TRBJ1-5; the D gene is possibly TRBD1 (5 bases). V shed 3 bases and J shed 7 bases, with 13 bases lying between them. CDR1 and CDR2 (germline): DFQATT, SNEGSKA (reference sequence). The length of the CDR3 is 13 residues. CDR3 DNA: TGCAGTGCTAGCCCGGGGGGGTGGCAGCCCCAGCATTTT. It yields the protein CSASPGGWQPQHF.

This clonotype showed up many times. The chain combines TRBV6-5 with TRBJ2-2, with 8 nucleotides matching TRBD2. V lost 4 bases to trimming and J lost 1 base; unmatched junction nucleotides: 8. This CDR3 has 17 residues. CDR1 is MNHEY and CDR2 is SVGAGI in the germline V gene. The CDR3 DNA reads as TGTGCCAGCAGTTGGAGCCGGGAGGGGTGGAACACCGGGGAGCTGTTTTTT. Translated, it gives CASSWSREGWNTGELFF.

This clonotype was seen at least ten times. The chain employs TRBV4-1 and TRBJ2-3, with D possibly being TRBD2 (6 bases). Germline V gene data show CDR1 as MGHRA and CDR2 as YSYEKL. The V and J ends lost 5 bases and 8 bases respectively, with 23 bases between them. This CDR3 has 16 amino acids. This chain's CDR3 is CASSTGSSADVGTQYF. As DNA, the CDR3 is TGCGCCAGCAGCACCGGATCTAGCGCCGACGTTGGTACGCAGTATTTT.

Comments on this clonotype: The junction and the germline gene differ at one end; a read error may be behind it. V and J are TRBV7-7 and TRBJ2-5; D is undetermined. The CDR3 is made up of 16 amino acids. Looked up from germline, CDR1 is SSHAT and CDR2 is FNYEAQ (reference sequence). Written as DNA, the CDR3 is TGTGCTAGCAGCTTAGCAAGGCTTGAAGAGCAAGAGACCCAGTACTTC. Translating gives CASSLARLEEQETQYF.

This clonotype was detected many times. A much larger clone differs by one base, so this may be a read error. This sequence joins TRBV6-6 and TRBJ1-1; D is uncertain. Germline V lookup: CDR1 MNHNY, CDR2 SVGAGI (reference sequence). V gave up 2 bases and J gave up 11 bases, with 9 bases separating them. CDR3 size: 11 residues. The CDR3 sequence is CASSYADTAFF. CDR3 coding DNA: TGTGCCAGCAGTTACGCTGACACCGCTTTCTTT.

The V and J genes are TRBV7-9 and TRBJ2-2; tentative D call: TRBD1 (5 bases). The CDR3 runs to 15 residues. In germline, CDR1 is SEHNR, CDR2 FQNEAQ (reference sequence). V was pared by 1 base and J by 6 bases, with 12 bases between. This CDR3 reads CASSLGSRAPGELFF. CDR3 in DNA: TGTGCCAGCAGCTTAGGTTCCAGGGCCCCCGGGGAGCTGTTTTTT.

This clonotype was recorded at least ten times. This may stem from a read error, because a much larger clone lies one nucleotide away. The chain uses TRBV7-3 and TRBJ2-7; the D is unclear. CDR3 size: 14 residues. The ends were cut back, 2 bases at V and 2 bases at J, with 10 bases in the middle. Looked up from germline, CDR1 is SGHTA and CDR2 is FQGTGA. This chain's CDR3 is CASSLGVEPYEQYF. The CDR3 coding sequence is TGTGCCAGCAGCTTAGGTGTCGAACCCTACGAGCAGTACTTC.

This clonotype was seen a few times. The rearrangement uses TRBV10-3 and TRBJ1-2, with 9 bases matching TRBD1. CDR3 size: 13 residues. The J segment lost 6 bases and the V segment lost 7 bases, leaving 6 bases of the junction unmatched. CDR1 ENHRY and CDR2 SYGVKD come from the germline V gene. The CDR3, as DNA: TGTGCCATCACCCGGACAGGGGAACATGGCTACACCTTC. It translates to CAITRTGEHGYTF.

This clonotype was seen many times. The chain uses TRBV7-2 and TRBJ2-7; 11 nucleotides agree with TRBD2. Germline V gene data show CDR1 as SGHTA and CDR2 as FQGNSA. The CDR3 contains 15 residues. V trimming: 4 bases; J trimming: 7 bases; junction bases outside the gene matches: 9. CDR3 sequence reads: CASSSQLAGAGEQYF. In DNA form, the CDR3 reads TGTGCCAGCAGCTCCCAACTAGCGGGGGCGGGGGAGCAGTACTTC.

This clonotype was counted at least ten times. The rearrangement joins TRBV6-5 to TRBJ1-1, with TRBD1 matching 8 bases. The germline CDR1 and CDR2 sequences are MNHEY and SVGAGI. This CDR3 contains 15 residues. V lost 6 bases, J lost 4 bases, and 10 bases stayed unmatched. CDR3 in amino acids: CASRLKPDRGTEAFF. In nucleotides, the CDR3 is TGTGCCAGCAGACTCAAACCCGACAGGGGCACTGAAGCTTTCTTT.

This clonotype was observed at least ten times. The CDR3 nucleotides read TGTGCCAGCAGTGAATTTCCGGCGACTAGCGGTTCCTACGAGCAGTACTTC. Translation: CASSEFPATSGSYEQYF. The V and J genes are TRBV6-1 and TRBJ2-7, with 9 bases that match TRBD2. Germline values: CDR1 MNHNS, CDR2 SASEGT. CDR3 size: 17 residues. V gave up 2 bases and J gave up 1 base; unmatched junction bases: 9.

V is TRBV9 and J is TRBJ2-1, with TRBD1 identical over 9 bases. This CDR3 spans 18 amino acids. V trimming: 0 bases; J trimming: 3 bases; junction bases outside the gene matches: 10. CDR1 is SGDLS and CDR2 is YYNGEE in the germline V gene. CDR3: CASSVAGTGRTFYNEQFF. The CDR3 nucleotides read TGTGCCAGCAGCGTAGCAGGGACAGGGCGGACCTTCTACAATGAGCAGTTCTTC.

This clonotype was seen only a few times. V is TRBV25-1 and J is TRBJ2-2; 7 positions match TRBD1. CDR1 and CDR2 (germline): MGHDK, SYGVNS. V dropped 4 bases and J dropped 7; count of bases not matched to a gene: 9. This CDR3 comprises 15 residues. The CDR3 region is CASSVTTGKVGELFF. In DNA, the CDR3 is TGTGCCAGCAGTGTAACGACAGGGAAGGTCGGGGAGCTGTTTTTT.

This clonotype occurred many times. The rearrangement uses TRBV5-5 and TRBJ2-7, with D perhaps matching TRBD2 (7 bases). Trimming shortened V by 3 bases and J by 6 bases, and 13 bases separated the two germline ends. Germline values: CDR1 SGHKS, CDR2 YYEKEE (reference sequence). The CDR3 is 13 amino acids. This CDR3 reads CASSSGGGGEQYF. For the CDR3, the DNA is TGTGCCAGCAGCTCCGGGGGAGGGGGCGAGCAGTACTTC.

In this sample, this clonotype turned up once. The chain has TRBV2 and TRBJ2-7, with D possibly being TRBD2 (6 bases). V was clipped by 5 bases and J by 6 bases, with 17 bases between them. This CDR3 has 14 amino acids. Germline CDR1 and CDR2: SNHLY and FYNNEI. The CDR3 bases are TGTGCCAGCAGTCGAACTAGCACATTAGTCGAGCAGTACTTC. As protein: CASSRTSTLVEQYF.

This clonotype appeared a single time. The genes are TRBV7-3 and TRBJ2-7; 11 bases are shared with TRBD2. The CDR3 has 15 residues. Trimming at V came to 6 bases and at J to 4 bases, leaving 8 bases not matched to a gene. Germline V gene lookup returns CDR1 SGHTA and CDR2 FQGTGA. Written as DNA, the CDR3 is TGTGCCAGCAGGGGGACTAGCGGAGATGATTACGAGCAGTACTTC. Protein product: CASRGTSGDDYEQYF.

The rearrangement joins TRBV20-1 to TRBJ1-2, with 12 bases that match TRBD1. This CDR3 region has 13 residues. With V trimmed by 1 base and J by 8 bases, 2 bases remained unmatched. Germline CDR1 DFQATT, CDR2 SNEGSKA (reference sequence). The CDR3 DNA reads as TGCAGTGCTAGAGTAGGGACAGGGGGCGGCTACACCTTC. It codes for CSARVGTGGGYTF.

A note on this clonotype: At one end, the junction sequence differs from germline, possibly due to a read error. The chain carries TRBV7-2 and TRBJ2-5; no reliable D call. Germline CDR1 reads SGHTA; CDR2 reads FQGNSA. The CDR3 length is 12 residues. CDR3 nucleotide sequence: TGTGCCAGCAGCCTGGCGCTGGAGACCCGGTACTTC. Amino acid sequence: CASSLALETRYF.

This rearrangement joins TRBV5-5 to TRBJ1-5, with 12 bases matching TRBD1. The V gene's germline CDR1 is SGHKS and CDR2 YYEKEE (reference sequence). J lost 8 bases, V lost 5 bases, and 5 bases had no gene match. The CDR3 runs 14 residues. In DNA, the CDR3 is TGTGCCAGCAGATCGGGACAGGGGGCTAAGCCCCAGCATTTT. The encoded protein is CASRSGQGAKPQHF.

Only a few counts were recorded for this clonotype. The rearrangement links TRBV10-3 to TRBJ1-6; tentatively, D is TRBD1 (5 bases). V lost 2 bases to trimming and J lost 9 bases, with 11 bases between them. The CDR3 consists of 14 residues. Germline V gives CDR1 ENHRY, CDR2 SYGVKD. As DNA, the CDR3 is TGTGCCATCAGTGAGCAGGGAGTTGGTTCACCCCTCCACTTT. Protein product: CAISEQGVGSPLHF.

In its sample, this clonotype was seen once. The genes are TRBV20-1 and TRBJ1-5; D possibly corresponds to TRBD1 (6 bases). Germline CDR1 DFQATT, CDR2 SNEGSKA (reference sequence). Trimming took 4 bases from V and 14 from J, leaving 18 bases between them. The length of the CDR3 is 12 residues. CDR3 amino acids: CSATPSGANEHF. CDR3 nucleotide sequence: TGCAGTGCTACCCCGTCGGGGGCCAATGAGCATTTT.

This clonotype is medium-sized (0.01 to 0.1%) within its sample. The chain recombines TRBV2 with TRBJ2-1; no firm D call. V dropped 6 bases and J dropped 7 bases, with 4 bases sitting between them. CDR1 is SNHLY, CDR2 FYNNEI, per germline. The CDR3 totals 10 residues. The CDR3 region is CASRGNEQFF. The CDR3 DNA sequence: TGTGCCAGCAGGGGGAATGAGCAGTTCTTC. Based on the CDR3 plus reference TRBV2 and TRBJ2-1, the full variable domain is EPEVTQTPSHQVTQMGQEVILRCVPISNHLYFYWYRQILGQKVEFLVSFYNNEISEKSEIFDDQFSVERPDGSNFTLKIRSTKLEDSAMYFCASRGNEQFFGPGTRLTVL.